This T cell receptor beta chain was profiled in a study of PD-1 blockade in classical Hodgkin lymphoma. Here immunoSEQ multiplex PCR was the method, and the copy in TCRdb shows in-frame clones only, minus some. The sample lists about 47,000 clones; approximately 90% were seen once. On this clone itself: The junction shows a germline mismatch at one end, possibly a read error.

Time point defined: newly diagnosed, previously untreated cHL patient sample. Looked up from germline, CDR1 is SGHNT and CDR2 is YENEEA. The CDR3 length is 13 residues. V is TRBV11-3 and J is TRBJ2-1; D gene ambiguous. The receptor was isolated from a human donor with classical Hodgkin lymphoma. The sequenced sample consisted of peripheral blood mononuclear cells (PBMCs). Written as DNA, the CDR3 is TGTGCCAGCAGTTTAGGACGGAACTATGAGCAGTTCTTC. Protein sequence: CASSLGRNYEQFF.